This note documents a single T cell receptor beta chain sequence. How the authors handled the data: It was from reference gene primer amplification that nucleated cell counts were estimated. Clones were sequenced by immunoSEQ multiplex PCR, and TCRdb holds only the in-frame ones, with some missing. V, J and clone size are taken as reported in that table, and D and trimming were inferred from the DNA itself. The sample has about 190,000 clones; roughly nine tenths are singletons. The sample comes from a study of blood T cell repertoires in COVID-19. V was trimmed by 7 bases and J by 4 bases, leaving 11 bases between them. This CDR3 has 13 residues. Germline V gene lookup returns CDR1 LNHDA and CDR2 SQIVND (reference sequence).

The clonotype was recovered from a man younger than 45 with acute or convalescent COVID-19. V usage is TRBV19 and J usage is TRBJ1-5; D is perhaps TRBD1 (5 bases). Source material: peripheral blood. The CDR3 nucleotides are TGTGCCAGTATGGGCAGGGATAATCAGCCCCAGCATTTT. Protein product: CASMGRDNQPQHF.